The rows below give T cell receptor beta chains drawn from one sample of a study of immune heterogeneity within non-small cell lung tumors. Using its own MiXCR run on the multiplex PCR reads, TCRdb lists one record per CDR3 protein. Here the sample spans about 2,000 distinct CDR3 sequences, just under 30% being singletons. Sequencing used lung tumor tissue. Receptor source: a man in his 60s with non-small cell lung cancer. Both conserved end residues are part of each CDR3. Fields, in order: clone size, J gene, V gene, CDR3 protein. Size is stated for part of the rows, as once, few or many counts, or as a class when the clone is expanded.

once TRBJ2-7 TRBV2 CASRKGTGAVYEQYF
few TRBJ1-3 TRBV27 CASRPGGGNTIYF
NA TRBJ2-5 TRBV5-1 CASSLTGSGKETQYF
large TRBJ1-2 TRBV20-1 CSARDLAENYGYTF
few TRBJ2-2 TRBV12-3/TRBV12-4 CASSLYPGELFF
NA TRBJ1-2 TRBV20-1 CSARDLGQDYGYTF
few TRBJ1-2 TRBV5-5 CASSLEGYYDGYTF
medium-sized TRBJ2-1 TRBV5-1 CASSLKAAGRGIEQFF
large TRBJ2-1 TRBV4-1 CASSATSGSPYNEQFF
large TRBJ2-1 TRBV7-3 CASSLTPDSYNEQFF
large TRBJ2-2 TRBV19 CASSIDPLNTGELFF
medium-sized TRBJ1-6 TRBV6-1 CASSETTGDNSPLHF
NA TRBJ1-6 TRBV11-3 CASSPDRLDSPLHF
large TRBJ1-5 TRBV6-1 CASSDRDYGSNQPQHF
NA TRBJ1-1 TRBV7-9 CASNSGQGGTRTEAFF
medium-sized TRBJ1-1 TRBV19 CASRWRDTEAFF
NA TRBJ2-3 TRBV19 CASGTSGNPDTQYF
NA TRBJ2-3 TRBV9 CASSVAGEPDTQYF
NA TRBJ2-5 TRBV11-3 CASSLGGPRGTQYF
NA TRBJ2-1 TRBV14 CASSQAILDRRSSYNEQFF
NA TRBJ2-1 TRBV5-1 CATRSGVVSNEQFF
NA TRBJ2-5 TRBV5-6 CASRNRVRKETQYF
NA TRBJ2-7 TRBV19 CARSGGPGLDEQYF
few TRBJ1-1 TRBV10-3 CAISESQGAEAFF
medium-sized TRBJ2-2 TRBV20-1 CSASPTSGFNTGELFF
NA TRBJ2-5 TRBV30 CAWTPSQETQYF
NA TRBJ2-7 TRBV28 CASSRLGQAYEQYF
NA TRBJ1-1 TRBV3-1 CASSQSLGDTEAFF
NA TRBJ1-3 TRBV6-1 CASSVGQGGSGNTIYF
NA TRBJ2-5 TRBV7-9 CASSMRTEKETQYF
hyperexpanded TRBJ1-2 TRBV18 CASSPPAGANYGYTF
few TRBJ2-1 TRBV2 CASSAQANSYNEQFF
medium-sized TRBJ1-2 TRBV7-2 CASSLGGGQSYGYTF
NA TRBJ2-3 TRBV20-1 CSARDHGTGPDTQYF
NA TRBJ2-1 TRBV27 CASSSGLAGGNEQFF
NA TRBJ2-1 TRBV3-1 CASSQEVGSGVHNEQFF
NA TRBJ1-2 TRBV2 CASSEALGRYGYTF
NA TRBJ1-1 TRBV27 CASTFGPWGQTEAFF
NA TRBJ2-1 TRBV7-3 CASSLQGYYNEQFF
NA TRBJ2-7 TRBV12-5 CASGLTGDEQYF
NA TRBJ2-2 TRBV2 CASRWDSSGSTEAGELFF
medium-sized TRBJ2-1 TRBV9 CASSVGTSGRSYNEQFF
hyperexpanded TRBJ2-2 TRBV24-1 CATSDPGTGTTGELFF
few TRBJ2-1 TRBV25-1 CASSEPPGLAGFHEQFF
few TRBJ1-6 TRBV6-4 CASSESGMGSPLHF